These T cell receptor beta chains were read from a single sample in a study of breast tumors, draining lymph nodes, adjacent tissues. TCRdb passed the multiplex PCR reads through MiXCR, listing each CDR3 protein once. The sample contains approximately 15,000 distinct CDR3 sequences, around 54% of which appear only once. Sequenced sample: tumor-adjacent breast tissue. The receptors shown here come from a female donor with breast cancer. Some clones in this sample may be carry-over from other donors' samples. CDR3s include the opening cysteine and the closing phenylalanine or tryptophan. D genes are given only for firm matches. Some rows have no size entry. The others give once, few or many, or a class for an expanded clone.

V	D	J	size	CDR3	DNA
TRBV20-1	TRBD1	TRBJ1-3	large	CSAAYTGGGNTIYF	TGCAGTGCGGCCTATACAGGGGGTGGAAACACCATATATTTT
TRBV11-2	.	TRBJ2-2	.	CSHSLDPSCWPPHTGELFF	TGTAGCCATAGTTTAGATCCAAGCTGCTGGCCACCTCATACCGGGGAGCTGTTTTTT
TRBV29-1	.	TRBJ1-2	few	CSVPTPGYPNYGYTF	TGCAGCGTCCCAACCCCTGGTTATCCTAACTATGGCTACACCTTC
TRBV4-1	TRBD2	TRBJ2-7	medium-sized	CASSQDPLAGAYEQYF	TGCGCCAGCAGCCAAGATCCGCTAGCGGGGGCCTACGAGCAGTACTTC
TRBV11-3	.	TRBJ2-7	medium-sized	CASSLDAYDEQYF	TGTGCCAGCAGCTTAGACGCTTACGACGAGCAGTACTTC
TRBV25-1	.	TRBJ1-5	.	CASSESGGIGQPQHF	TGTGCCAGCAGTGAATCGGGGGGTATAGGTCAGCCCCAGCATTTT
TRBV6-5	TRBD1	TRBJ1-2	.	CASNRVTGTGNYGYTF	TGTGCCAGCAACCGCGTTACCGGGACAGGGAACTATGGCTACACCTTC
TRBV9	TRBD2	TRBJ2-7	.	CASSPSGTSYEQYF	TGTGCCAGCAGCCCGTCCGGGACTAGCTACGAGCAGTACTTC
TRBV5-5	.	TRBJ2-7	many	CASSSRQAFFYEQYF	TGTGCCAGCAGCTCTAGACAGGCGTTTTTCTACGAGCAGTACTTC
TRBV20-1	.	TRBJ2-1	large	CSAKDSRLPSYNEQFF	TGCAGTGCCAAGGACAGCCGCCTCCCCTCCTACAATGAGCAGTTCTTC
TRBV5-5	.	TRBJ2-7	.	CASSVAPSYEQYF	TGTGCCAGCAGCGTGGCGCCTTCCTACGAGCAGTACTTC
TRBV27	TRBD1	TRBJ2-1	.	CASRGQDTYNEQFF	TGTGCCAGCAGAGGACAGGACACCTACAATGAGCAGTTCTTC
TRBV24-1	TRBD2	TRBJ2-2	.	CATSVSLAGAGELFF	TGTGCCACCAGTGTGTCACTAGCGGGAGCCGGGGAGCTGTTTTTT
TRBV9	.	TRBJ2-1	.	CASSPRGKVNNEQFF	TGTGCCAGTAGCCCCCGGGGGAAGGTGAACAATGAGCAGTTCTTC
TRBV7-9	.	TRBJ2-7	medium-sized	CASSTPRRPSYEQYF	TGTGCCAGCAGCACGCCCCGGCGGCCGAGCTACGAGCAGTACTTC
TRBV19	.	TRBJ2-7	.	CASSIGQSFHEQYF	TGTGCCAGTAGTATTGGGCAGTCCTTCCACGAGCAGTACTTC
TRBV5-1	.	TRBJ2-7	many	CATPLKVYEQYF	TGCGCCACACCCCTGAAGGTCTACGAGCAGTACTTC
TRBV20-1	.	TRBJ1-2	.	CSAREDLSPNNGYTF	TGCAGTGCAAGAGAAGACCTCAGTCCTAACAATGGCTACACCTTC
TRBV29-1	TRBD1	TRBJ2-3	.	CSVEADRGWADTQYF	TGCAGCGTTGAGGCGGACAGGGGATGGGCAGATACGCAGTATTTT
TRBV2	TRBD1	TRBJ1-5	.	CASRRGTAGTNQPQHF	TGTGCCAGCAGGAGGGGGACAGCCGGGACGAATCAGCCCCAGCATTTT
TRBV2	TRBD1	TRBJ1-6	.	CASNRQGNSPLHF	TGTGCCAGTAATCGACAGGGGAATTCACCCCTCCACTTT
TRBV6-5	TRBD2	TRBJ2-5	.	CASSSLKRTSDDETQYF	TGTGCCAGCAGTAGCCTCAAACGGACTAGCGATGACGAGACCCAGTACTTC
TRBV6-2/TRBV6-3	.	TRBJ1-5	.	CASSHGGSGQPQHF	TGTGCCAGCAGTCACGGGGGTTCGGGTCAGCCCCAGCATTTT
TRBV28	TRBD2	TRBJ2-1	few	CASSLRAAGGKNEQFF	TGTGCCAGCAGTTTACGGGCGGCGGGAGGGAAGAATGAGCAGTTCTTC
TRBV6-2/TRBV6-3	.	TRBJ2-3	many	CASKSGSTDTQYF	TGTGCCAGCAAGAGCGGTTCCACAGATACGCAGTATTTT
TRBV7-3	TRBD1	TRBJ2-3	few	CASSLQGADTQYF	TGTGCCAGCAGCTTACAGGGGGCAGATACGCAGTATTTT
TRBV2	.	TRBJ2-1	medium-sized	CASSGTLENNEQFF	TGTGCCAGCAGTGGGACCCTAGAGAACAATGAGCAGTTCTTC
TRBV7-8	TRBD2	TRBJ2-6	.	CASSLLAGSGANVLTF	TGTGCCAGCAGCCTGCTAGCGGGCTCTGGGGCCAACGTCCTGACTTTC